Listed below are T cell receptor beta chains from one sample, sequenced in a study of blood T cell repertoires in COVID-19. Using immunoSEQ multiplex PCR, the repertoire was profiled, and TCRdb retains in-frame clones only, with some absent. The data hold under 250,000 clones, with 75% to 90% observed a single time. The sample was PBMCs or T cells enriched from blood (not recorded which). The origin of the receptors is a woman in her thirties or forties who had been exposed to COVID-19. Each CDR3 is given with its conserved first and last residue. D genes are given only for firm matches. Clone size, where shown, is once, few, many, or a class for clones that have expanded.

NA	TRBV2	TRBJ2-5	NA	CASSEPFGQQETQYF	TGTGCCAGCAGTGAACCCTTCGGACAGCAAGAGACCCAGTACTTC
TRBD1	TRBV11-3	TRBJ1-1	NA	CASSPAPTGWTEAFF	TGTGCCAGCAGCCCCGCGCCGACAGGGTGGACTGAAGCTTTCTTT
NA	TRBV28	TRBJ2-2	NA	CASSLDLRGELFF	TGTGCCAGCAGTTTAGACCTGAGGGGGGAGCTGTTTTTT
NA	TRBV6-2/TRBV6-3	TRBJ2-5	NA	CASSLVEPQETQYF	TGTGCCAGCAGTTTAGTCGAACCTCAAGAGACCCAGTACTTC
NA	TRBV4-1	TRBJ2-6	NA	CASSQVGKGAGLGANVLTF	TGCGCCAGCAGCCAAGTTGGCAAGGGAGCCGGACTTGGGGCCAACGTCCTGACTTTC
NA	TRBV5-1	TRBJ1-2	few	CASSPSPSTNYGYTF	TGCGCCAGCAGCCCGTCGCCTAGTACTAACTATGGCTACACCTTC
NA	TRBV20-1	TRBJ2-2	NA	CSASSRGNTGELFF	TGCAGTGCTAGTTCTCGCGGAAACACCGGGGAGCTGTTTTTT
NA	TRBV2	TRBJ1-4	NA	CASSEGGTNEKLFF	TGTGCCAGCAGTGAGGGGGGGACTAATGAAAAACTGTTTTTT
TRBD1	TRBV6-1	TRBJ1-5	NA	CASSESYGTGAHSNQPQHF	TGTGCCAGCAGTGAATCCTACGGGACAGGGGCCCATAGCAATCAGCCCCAGCATTTT
TRBD1	TRBV11-3	TRBJ2-5	NA	CASSLYGQGGGGTQYF	TGTGCCAGCAGCTTATATGGACAGGGAGGTGGTGGGACCCAGTACTTC
NA	TRBV2	TRBJ2-1	NA	CASSDRGAASLKNEQFF	TGTGCCAGCAGTGACCGCGGGGCCGCCTCCCTGAAGAATGAGCAGTTCTTC
NA	TRBV6-4	TRBJ1-2	NA	CASRDNTNYGYTF	TGTGCCAGCCGGGACAATACTAACTATGGCTACACCTTC
TRBD2	TRBV6-1	TRBJ2-1	NA	CASKIAGLETDEQFF	TGTGCCAGCAAGATAGCGGGACTAGAGACCGATGAGCAGTTCTTC